The 22 T cell receptor beta chains below all came from one sample that was sequenced in a study of blood T cell repertoires in COVID-19 (dated by TCRdb to 2018 to 2021). Library generation was performed with the immunoSEQ multiplex PCR assay. TCRdb re-hosts the immuneACCESS table, in-frame sequences only. Its copies lack some clones; in the studies checked, an unresolved V gene accounts for under half of them, and the cause for the rest is not known. The sample includes some 110,000 clones, with 80% to 85% observed a single time. The top ten constitute approximately 15% of the sample. The specimen sequenced was peripheral blood. These receptors all stem from a woman over 75 with acute or convalescent COVID-19.

This clone was picked up a small number of times. V usage is TRBV4-1 and J usage is TRBJ2-7, with 7 bases that match TRBD1. Unmatched junction bases numbered 6, after V lost 0 bases and J lost 4 bases. CDR3 length: 15 residues. Looked up from germline, CDR1 is MGHRA and CDR2 is YSYEKL. The CDR3: CASSQEGQSTYEQYF. For the CDR3, the DNA is TGCGCCAGCAGCCAAGAGGGACAGAGTACTTACGAGCAGTACTTC.

The chain couples TRBV4-3 to TRBJ2-1; 9 bases are a match to TRBD2. The CDR3 spans 17 residues. V lost 1 base, J lost 8 bases, and 12 bases stayed unmatched. From germline, CDR1 is LGHNA and CDR2 YSLEER. The DNA for the CDR3 is TGCGCCAGCAGCCAAGTATTGGGAGCGGGAGGAGGCGATGAGCAGTTCTTC. As protein: CASSQVLGAGGGDEQFF.

The chain recombines TRBV14 with TRBJ2-3; a possible D gene is TRBD2 (6 bases). V lost 4 bases to trimming and J lost 3 bases, with 14 bases between them. There are 15 residues in the CDR3. Germline assignment: CDR1 SGHDN and CDR2 FVKESK. The CDR3 bases are TGTGCCAGCAGCCCCGGAGCTAGCGAGACAGATACGCAGTATTTT. This codes for CASSPGASETDTQYF.

This clone was detected only a few times. V and J are TRBV19 and TRBJ1-1; no firm D call. CDR3 size: 11 residues. Trimming cost V 4 bases and J 8 bases, with 8 bases left between them. The germline CDR1 and CDR2 sequences are LNHDA and SQIVND (reference sequence). CDR3 sequence (DNA): TGTGCCAGTAGTACACAGATAGAAGCTTTCTTT. It specifies CASSTQIEAFF.

The V call is TRBV7-9, the J call TRBJ1-4; TRBD1 might be the D (5 bases). CDR1 is SEHNR, CDR2 FQNEAQ, per germline (reference sequence). With 0 bases removed from V and 5 bases from J, the gap between germline ends came to 13 bases. The CDR3 sequence is 16 residues long. DNA for the CDR3: TGTGCCAGCAGCTTAGCGCGGGGCCTAAAGAATGAAAAACTGTTTTTT. Its protein product is CASSLARGLKNEKLFF.

Only one count was recorded for this clone. The chain recombines TRBV12-3 or TRBV12-4 with TRBJ1-2; D gene ambiguous. The CDR3 loop spans 11 amino acids. This CDR3 reads CAIRVLYGYTF. The DNA of the CDR3 is TGTGCAATCCGGGTCCTCTATGGCTACACCTTC.

The chain has TRBV2 and TRBJ2-7, with 8 bases aligning to TRBD2. CDR1 SNHLY and CDR2 FYNNEI come from the germline V gene. The CDR3 contains 13 residues. V lost 6 bases, J lost 4 bases, and 5 bases stayed unmatched. The CDR3 is CASRRTSSYEQYF. The CDR3 nucleotides read TGTGCCAGCAGGCGGACTAGCTCGTACGAGCAGTACTTC.

The chain is built from TRBV28 and TRBJ2-5; 13 nucleotides agree with TRBD2. Germline lookup yields CDR1 MDHEN and CDR2 SYDVKM. This CDR3 has 20 amino acids. V was pared by 2 bases and J by 5 bases, with 17 bases of the junction left unmatched. The CDR3 spells CASSLGDRGTSGTRGETQYF. The CDR3 DNA is TGTGCCAGCAGTTTAGGGGACAGGGGGACTAGCGGGACCCGGGGCGAGACCCAGTACTTC.

DNA for the CDR3: TGTGCCAGCAGCAAACGGCGACAGGGGGTTCCTCAGCCCCAGCATTTT. It translates to CASSKRRQGVPQPQHF. This rearrangement joins TRBV21-1 to TRBJ1-5; the tabulated D call, TRBD1, remains unverified against the DNA. TRBV21-1 is listed as a pseudogene. This CDR3 contains 16 residues.

The chain is built from TRBV2 and TRBJ1-5; 10 bases match TRBD1. Losses at the gene ends were 8 bases for V and 1 base for J; bases not matched to a gene: 2. Germline V gene lookup returns CDR1 SNHLY and CDR2 FYNNEI. This CDR3 has 14 residues. In DNA, the CDR3 is TGTGCCAGCCGACAGGGGGCCAGCAATCAGCCCCAGCATTTT. Translating gives CASRQGASNQPQHF.

The chain links TRBV5-6 to TRBJ2-1; weak D call: TRBD2 (6 bases). Germline V gene lookup returns CDR1 SGHDT and CDR2 YYEEEE. The V gene lost 7 bases and the J gene lost 12 bases, with 17 bases spanning the gap. The CDR3 covers 12 residues. CDR3 sequence reads: CASGRGTHWQFF. The CDR3 nucleotides are TGTGCCAGCGGGCGGGGAACACACTGGCAGTTCTTC.

This clone came up once. This sequence joins TRBV3-1 (or the pseudogene TRBV3-2) and TRBJ2-2; TRBD2 aligns across 10 bases. In germline, CDR1 is LGHDT, CDR2 YNNKEL (reference sequence). CDR3 length: 16 amino acids. Unmatched junction bases numbered 5, after V lost 2 bases and J lost 5 bases. The DNA of the CDR3 is TGTGCCAGCAGCCAACGGGCTAGCGGGAGAACCGGGGAGCTGTTTTTT. Protein sequence: CASSQRASGRTGELFF.

The chain's CDR3 is CASSLNRNTEAFF. The CDR3 nucleotides read TGTGCCAGCAGTTTAAATAGGAACACTGAAGCTTTCTTT. V and J are TRBV27 and TRBJ1-1; D remains unclear. The length of the CDR3 is 13 residues. The germline V gene encodes CDR1 MNHEY and CDR2 SMNVEV (reference sequence). Trimming cost V 2 bases and J 1 base, with 5 bases left between them.

The chain couples TRBV27 to TRBJ2-2, with D hard to call. Germline V lookup: CDR1 MNHEY, CDR2 SMNVEV (reference sequence). There are 15 residues in the CDR3. Trimming stripped 2 bases from V and 1 base from J, with 8 bases between. Written as DNA, the CDR3 is TGTGCCAGCAGTTTAAGAGGCCGGAACACCGGGGAGCTGTTTTTT. It codes for CASSLRGRNTGELFF.

The chain has TRBV24-1 and TRBJ2-3; D is possibly TRBD2 (5 bases). The germline V gene encodes CDR1 KGHDR and CDR2 SFDVKD. The CDR3 extends over 14 amino acids. V was shortened by 5 bases and J by 0 bases, with 8 bases between the two germline ends. The chain's CDR3 is CATSGEGSTDTQYF. CDR3 sequence (DNA): TGTGCCACCAGTGGTGAGGGCAGCACAGATACGCAGTATTTT.

This chain links TRBV5-1 with TRBJ2-3; D not certain. The V gene lost 0 bases and the J gene lost 2 bases, with 13 bases spanning the gap. The CDR3 is 16 amino acids. Germline V lookup: CDR1 SGHRS, CDR2 YFSETQ. In DNA, the CDR3 is TGCGCCAGCAGCTTGGCCGAGTCCAAACTCACAGATACGCAGTATTTT. Amino acids: CASSLAESKLTDTQYF.

This clone was seen a few times. This sequence joins TRBV24-1 and TRBJ2-1, with 8 bases fitting TRBD2. The CDR3 runs to 14 residues. With 9 bases clipped from V and 10 bases from J, the junction kept 13 bases outside the gene matches. Germline-derived CDR1 and CDR2 are KGHDR and SFDVKD. The CDR3 protein is CATSRRASGGEQFF. The CDR3 DNA reads TGTGCCACCTCACGTAGAGCGAGCGGGGGCGAGCAGTTCTTC.

The CDR3 spells CASRGAAGDTQYF. Here the CDR3 DNA reads TGTGCCAGCAGGGGGGCCGCGGGAGATACGCAGTATTTT. This chain joins TRBV7-9 and TRBJ2-3; a weak D match, TRBD1 (6 bases). With 6 bases removed from V and 5 bases from J, the gap between germline ends came to 12 bases. This CDR3 is built from 13 residues. CDR1 SEHNR and CDR2 FQNEAQ come from the germline V gene (reference sequence). The full variable domain, completed using reference TRBV7-9 and TRBJ2-3, is DTGVSQNPRHKITKRGQNVTFRCDPISEHNRLYWYRQTLGQGPEFLTYFQNEAQLEKSRLLSDRFSAERPKGSFSTLEIQRTEQGDSAMYLCASRGAAGDTQYFGPGTRLTVL.

The chain has TRBV10-3 and TRBJ2-3, with D uncertain. Trimming removed 0 bases from V and 12 bases from J, with 10 bases in between. This CDR3 has 12 residues. The germline V gene encodes CDR1 ENHRY and CDR2 SYGVKD. DNA of the CDR3: TGTGCCATCAGTGAGTCTAGTGAAGTACAGTATTTT. The encoded protein is CAISESSEVQYF.

The CDR3 sequence: CASSGLSERGYYEQYF. The DNA of the CDR3 is TGTGCCAGCAGTGGCCTTTCCGAGCGGGGATACTACGAGCAGTACTTC. This chain joins TRBV6-4 and TRBJ2-7; 7 bases match TRBD2. The CDR3 has 16 residues. J was trimmed by 3 bases and V by 4 bases; bases with no gene match: 12. Germline assignment: CDR1 MRHNA and CDR2 SNTAGT.

The chain links TRBV27 to TRBJ2-1; D perhaps matches TRBD1 (6 bases). This CDR3 is built from 18 residues. V gave up 1 base and J gave up 0 bases, with 16 bases separating them. CDR1 is MNHEY and CDR2 is SMNVEV in the germline V gene (reference sequence). The CDR3 spells CASSLYSRGIASYNEQFF. The CDR3 DNA sequence: TGTGCCAGCAGTTTATATTCCAGGGGAATTGCCTCCTACAATGAGCAGTTCTTC.

The chain uses TRBV19 and TRBJ2-1; 10 bases map to TRBD2. Germline V gene lookup returns CDR1 LNHDA and CDR2 SQIVND (reference sequence). Germline trimming cut 9 bases from V and 6 bases from J; bases unmatched to any gene: 17. The CDR3 runs to 17 residues. The DNA for the CDR3 is TGTGCCAGCTCGACGGGAGTGACTAGCGGGCTGGGCAATGAGCAGTTCTTC. It codes for CASSTGVTSGLGNEQFF.